This TCR beta chain derives from a study of T cells expressing NK-cell markers. Whole-study results and caveats: Among four donors, these clonotypes also ranked first in the CD3+CD56-NKG2C+ fraction. Dominant NKG2C+ clonotypes were found to form about 1.0-7.5% of CD8+ T cells in 5 or 6 donors.

A word on this clonotype: Its antigen remains unknown.

In generating TCR beta cDNA, 5'RACE template switching with UMIs was used. TCRdb reanalyzed the 5' RACE reads, giving one entry per CDR3 protein sequence and no DNA. In all, the sample yields some 450,000 distinct CDR3 sequences. CDR1 and CDR2 from the germline V gene are MNHEY and SMNVEV (reference sequence). CDR3 length: 13 residues. The chain employs TRBV27 and TRBJ2-1; TCRdb selects TRBD1, and the lack of DNA leaves this call unchecked. This clonotype was obtained from a woman between 18 and 69 years old in good health. Sequencing was carried out using blood T cells: a sorted CD56 or NKG2C T cell subset, CD4+ or CD8+ T cells, or bulk PBMC T cells (not recorded which). CDR3 residues: CASGRQGDNEQFF.